Below, 16 T cell receptor beta chains from the same sample are listed, as sequenced in a study of shared clonotypes between healthy human individuals. Sequencing used immunoSEQ multiplex PCR; TCRdb keeps in-frame clones, though not all of them. The sample holds 2 million to 2.5 million clones; about 90% are singletons and the top ten take roughly 0.34%. Sequencing was carried out using naive CD4+ T cells from PBMCs. The sample's subset: CD45RA+ positively selected. These receptor sequences come from a man aged 18 to 30 in good health. Some clones in this sample may be carry-over from other donors' samples.

This sequence joins TRBV2 and TRBJ2-5; D remains ambiguous. CDR3 length: 13 residues. Trimming took 2 bases from V and 4 from J, leaving 8 bases between them. The germline CDR1 and CDR2 sequences are SNHLY and FYNNEI. The CDR3 DNA sequence: TGTGCCAGCAGTGAATGGGCTGGAGAGACCCAGTACTTC. This codes for CASSEWAGETQYF.

Comment on this clone: Distinct nucleotide sequences in the sample also encode this CDR3. The chain recombines TRBV10-3 with TRBJ1-2; 7 bases fit TRBD1. CDR1 ENHRY and CDR2 SYGVKD come from the germline V gene. V lost 4 bases and J lost 8; bases outside the gene matches: 7. The CDR3 is 13 amino acids. CDR3 residues: CAISGQGANGYTF. CDR3 sequence (DNA): TGTGCCATCAGTGGACAGGGCGCGAACGGCTACACCTTC.

The chain recombines TRBV7-3 with TRBJ1-4; the match to TRBD1 covers 7 bases. Germline assignment: CDR1 SGHTA and CDR2 FQGTGA. V gave up 5 bases and J gave up 4 bases; unmatched junction bases: 10. This CDR3 is 16 amino acids long. CDR3 nucleotides: TGTGCCAGCAGCCCCCAGGGCAGGGGGAGTAATGAAAAACTGTTTTTT. Amino acids: CASSPQGRGSNEKLFF.

The chain has TRBV7-9 and TRBJ2-1, with 10 positions matching TRBD1. V shed 5 bases, J shed 2 bases, and the junction held 9 bases outside the gene matches. The CDR3 runs to 17 residues. In germline, CDR1 is SEHNR, CDR2 FQNEAQ (reference sequence). The CDR3 DNA follows: TGTGCCAGCAGCAACCGGGACAGGGGATCCCCCTACAATGAGCAGTTCTTC. Translation gives CASSNRDRGSPYNEQFF.

In this sample, this clone turned up a few times. This chain uses TRBV19 with TRBJ1-1; D unresolved. Trimming cost V 6 bases and J 0 bases, with 11 bases left between them. The germline CDR1 and CDR2 sequences are LNHDA and SQIVND (reference sequence). The CDR3 is made up of 14 amino acids. The CDR3 DNA follows: TGTGCCAGTAGACTCGCGGGTATGAACACTGAAGCTTTCTTT. Translated, it gives CASRLAGMNTEAFF. The full variable domain, in which reference TRBV19 and TRBJ1-1 provide the parts outside the CDR3, is DGGITQSPKYLFRKEGQNVTLSCEQNLNHDAMYWYRQDPGQGLRLIYYSQIVNDFQKGDIAEGYSVSREKKESFPLTVTSAQKNPTAFYLCASRLAGMNTEAFFGQGTRLTVV.

This chain joins TRBV10-3 and TRBJ2-1, with a weak D call TRBD2 (6 bases). The CDR3 extends over 12 amino acids. Germline CDR1 is ENHRY and CDR2 is SYGVKD. V gave up 3 bases and J gave up 10 bases, with 10 bases separating them. CDR3 DNA sequence: TGTGCCATCAGTGATCGGGACTTAGAGCAGTTCTTC. Its protein product is CAISDRDLEQFF.

Concerning this clone itself: The sample contains more than one DNA sequence encoding this CDR3. The chain has TRBV5-1 and TRBJ2-7; 7 nucleotides line up with TRBD2. V gave up 4 bases and J gave up 3 bases; unmatched junction bases: 10. Germline values: CDR1 SGHRS, CDR2 YFSETQ. This CDR3 comprises 15 residues. The DNA for the CDR3 is TGCGCCAGCAGCCCCGGGCTAGCGGAGTTCTACGAGCAGTACTTC. Encoded protein: CASSPGLAEFYEQYF.

The rearrangement joins TRBV5-4 to TRBJ1-1; 7 nucleotides line up with TRBD1. This CDR3 has 12 amino acids. J lost 8 bases, V lost 4 bases, and 5 bases had no gene match. CDR1 is SGHNT, CDR2 YYREEE, per germline (reference sequence). CDR3: CASSATGQEAFF. CDR3 bases: TGTGCCAGCAGCGCCACGGGACAGGAAGCTTTCTTT.

This clone was picked up one time. The chain recombines TRBV11-3 with TRBJ2-1; D is perhaps TRBD1 (5 bases). This CDR3 is 13 amino acids long. Germline V CDR1 and CDR2: SGHNT, YENEEA. The germline V and J ends were trimmed by 4 bases and 5 bases, with 9 bases remaining between them. CDR3 sequence: CASSSRQNNEQFF. CDR3 in DNA: TGTGCCAGCAGCTCCCGACAGAACAATGAGCAGTTCTTC.

The chain employs TRBV7-6 and TRBJ2-3; D might be TRBD1 (5 bases). Trimming left V 3 bases short and J 9 bases short, with 13 bases between. The CDR3 contains 13 residues. From germline, CDR1 is SGHVS and CDR2 FNYEAQ. This chain's CDR3 is CASSLGREGTQYF. CDR3 DNA sequence: TGTGCCAGCAGCTTGGGGCGAGAAGGGACGCAGTATTTT.

The J gene is TRBJ1-6, the V gene TRBV11-2; D is ambiguous. The CDR3 is 12 amino acids. Germline CDR1 and CDR2: SGHAT and FQNNGV. V was cut by 5 bases and J by 4 bases, with 3 bases left in between. The CDR3 sequence: CASSPYNSPLHF. The CDR3, as DNA: TGTGCCAGCAGCCCTTATAATTCACCCCTCCACTTT.

This clone was counted once. The chain links TRBV7-7 to TRBJ2-2, with TRBD2 matching 15 bases. Germline V gene sequence: CDR1 SSHAT, CDR2 FNYEAQ (reference sequence). With 4 bases clipped from V and 3 bases from J, the junction kept 6 bases outside the gene matches. The CDR3 spans 18 residues. CDR3 sequence (DNA): TGTGCCAGCAGCTCTGGACTAGCGGGAGGGGGTCACACCGGGGAGCTGTTTTTT. Translation gives CASSSGLAGGGHTGELFF.

The chain is built from TRBV28 and TRBJ1-2; TRBD1 might be the D (6 bases). Germline assignment: CDR1 MDHEN and CDR2 SYDVKM. The CDR3 extends over 15 amino acids. V lost 5 bases to trimming and J lost 5 bases, with 18 bases between them. The chain's CDR3 is CASSPGRGIEYGYTF. Written as DNA, the CDR3 is TGTGCCAGCAGTCCCGGGAGGGGGATTGAGTATGGCTACACCTTC.

The chain has TRBV2 and TRBJ2-2; 9 bases agree with TRBD1. Germline assignment: CDR1 SNHLY and CDR2 FYNNEI. The CDR3 loop spans 15 amino acids. V lost 10 bases to trimming and J lost 1 base; unmatched junction nucleotides: 7. CDR3: CAIKQGARNTGELFF. The CDR3 nucleotides read TGTGCCATAAAACAGGGGGCGAGGAACACCGGGGAGCTGTTTTTT.

This chain links TRBV7-9 with TRBJ1-2; perhaps TRBD1 as D (5 bases). CDR1 and CDR2 (germline): SEHNR, FQNEAQ (reference sequence). The CDR3 totals 14 residues. CDR3 amino acids: CAISGTFGHYGYTF. In DNA, the CDR3 is TGTGCTATATCCGGGACCTTCGGCCACTATGGCTACACCTTC.

The rearrangement links TRBV15 to TRBJ2-3; 7 bases map to TRBD1. J gave up 0 bases and V 3 bases, and 3 bases lay outside the gene matches. This CDR3 has 15 amino acids. Germline V gene data show CDR1 as LNHNV and CDR2 as YYDKDF (reference sequence). The CDR3: CATSRDRPSTDTQYF. Written as DNA, the CDR3 is TGTGCCACCAGCAGGGACAGGCCTAGCACAGATACGCAGTATTTT.